This TCR beta chain was captured by sequencing in a study of CD8 T cells in Susac syndrome. A quantity of about 0.5 to 1 ug RNA underwent reverse transcription using random hexamers. An immunoSEQ multiplex PCR amplified TCR beta CDR3 over 54 Vbeta and 13 Jbeta. TCRdb analysed the immunoSEQ multiplex PCR reads with MiXCR anew, one entry per CDR3 protein. The table includes 150,000 or so distinct CDR3 sequences, about 94% detected once. This CDR3 is built from 11 residues. Trimming took off 7 bases at V and 9 bases at J, with 10 bases between the two ends. Sequencing of TCR beta was undertaken in CD8+ and CD4+ T cells derived from blood. Those who served as multiple sclerosis controls were treatment-naive patients with stable or active relapsing-remitting disease. The authors negatively isolated CD8+ and CD4+ T cells and FACS-enriched TEMRA cells.

The sample comprised CD8+ T cells from PBMCs. J is TRBJ2-1 and V is TRBV12-3 or TRBV12-4; a weak D match, TRBD2 (5 bases). The sequence was collected from a human donor with multiple sclerosis. The CDR3 region is CASTAGSEQFF. The CDR3 DNA reads TGTGCCAGCACGGCTGGGAGTGAGCAGTTCTTC.